Listed here are 20 T cell receptor beta chains from one sample, sequenced in a study of response to subunit inactivated influenza vaccine. TCRdb processed the RT-PCR reads anew with MiXCR; each CDR3 protein has one entry. The sample yields more than 500,000 distinct CDR3 sequences, roughly 10% seen once. This same sample was also part of a study on T cells expressing NK-cell markers. That report adds: TCR beta cDNA was generated via 5'RACE template switching incorporating UMIs.

Here the sequenced sample was PBMCs from blood, taken on the day of vaccination. These receptors were obtained from a man between 50 and 59 years old who received an inactivated influenza vaccine.

The chain couples TRBV4-3 to TRBJ2-1; D might be TRBD1 (6 bases). V lost 2 bases and J lost 5, with 16 bases in between. The CDR3 runs 16 residues. Germline CDR1 is LGHNA and CDR2 is YSLEER. CDR3 nucleotide sequence: TGCGCCAGCAGCCAAACCCTCGATGGGACACACAATGAGCAGTTCTTC. It specifies CASSQTLDGTHNEQFF.

The chain has TRBV5-1 and TRBJ1-1; 10 bases match TRBD1. The germline V gene has CDR1 SGHRS and CDR2 YFSETQ. V was clipped by 4 bases and J by 5 bases; unmatched bases: 8. The CDR3 runs 15 residues. CDR3 DNA: TGCGCCAGCAGCCTCCAGGGACAGGGGAAGACTGAAGCTTTCTTT. It codes for CASSLQGQGKTEAFF.

This clonotype has at least ten counts. The rearrangement uses TRBV20-1 and TRBJ1-2; tentative D call: TRBD1 (5 bases). CDR1 and CDR2 (germline): DFQATT, SNEGSKA (reference sequence). Trimming left V 7 bases short and J 6 bases short, with 9 bases between. This CDR3 spans 10 amino acids. CDR3 coding DNA: TGCAGTGTCTGGGGGGATGGCTACACCTTC. This sequence encodes CSVWGDGYTF.

J is TRBJ2-6 and V is TRBV9, with TRBD2 identical over 14 bases. Trimming cost V 3 bases and J 1 base; bases outside gene matches: 3. Looked up from germline, CDR1 is SGDLS and CDR2 is YYNGEE. The CDR3 is made up of 18 amino acids. CDR3 protein: CASSAGLAGGSGANVLTF. CDR3 in DNA: TGTGCCAGCAGCGCCGGACTAGCGGGAGGTTCTGGGGCCAACGTCCTGACTTTC.

As DNA, the CDR3 is TGTGCCAGCAGCTTGGGACAGGGGAAGGAGAACACCATATATTTT. Translated: CASSLGQGKENTIYF. The J gene is TRBJ1-3, the V gene TRBV11-2, with 10 bases identical to TRBD1. The CDR3 contains 15 residues. The junction had 6 bases not matched to a gene; V was cut back by 3 bases and J by 7 bases. Germline CDR1 is SGHAT and CDR2 is FQNNGV.

The gene calls are TRBV4-3 and TRBJ1-1, with D unclear. Trimming removed 4 bases at V and 8 bases at J, with 17 bases between. CDR3 length: 14 amino acids. Germline V gene data show CDR1 as LGHNA and CDR2 as YSLEER. CDR3 region: CASSPSMLNKEAFF. The CDR3 nucleotides read TGCGCCAGCAGCCCGAGTATGTTGAACAAAGAAGCTTTCTTT.

This chain joins TRBV11-3 and TRBJ1-1; 7 positions agree with TRBD1. Unmatched junction bases numbered 3, after V lost 5 bases and J lost 3 bases. Germline V gene sequence: CDR1 SGHNT, CDR2 YENEEA. This CDR3 has 13 amino acids. As DNA, the CDR3 is TGTGCCAGCAGCGATGACAGGGACACTGAAGCTTTCTTT. It specifies CASSDDRDTEAFF.

This clonotype was seen a handful of times. This sequence joins TRBV28 and TRBJ1-3; D unresolved. Germline V CDR1 and CDR2: MDHEN, SYDVKM. Trimming removed 5 bases from V and 0 bases from J, with 8 bases in between. The CDR3 loop spans 14 amino acids. DNA for the CDR3: TGTGCCAGCAGTCTTCCCGGCTCTGGAAACACCATATATTTT. It is translated as CASSLPGSGNTIYF.

This clonotype was observed at least ten times. V and J are TRBV5-1 and TRBJ2-6, with D possibly matching TRBD1 (5 bases). The germline V gene encodes CDR1 SGHRS and CDR2 YFSETQ. The CDR3 loop spans 15 amino acids. Deletions cut 0 bases from V and 1 base from J, with 5 bases between. The CDR3 loop reads CASSLAGSGANVLTF. In DNA, the CDR3 is TGCGCCAGCAGCTTGGCAGGGTCTGGGGCCAACGTCCTGACTTTC.

The rearrangement links TRBV27 to TRBJ1-5; D call uncertain. The CDR3 runs 15 residues. V lost 4 bases and J lost 6, with 16 bases in between. CDR1 is MNHEY, CDR2 SMNVEV, per germline (reference sequence). The CDR3 DNA follows: TGTGCCAGCAGTTCGACTGACGGGAGAGGTCAGCCCCAGCATTTT. Amino acids: CASSSTDGRGQPQHF.

The chain uses TRBV9 and TRBJ2-7, with D possibly TRBD2 on 6 matching bases. The germline V gene encodes CDR1 SGDLS and CDR2 YYNGEE. V was clipped by 0 bases and J by 8 bases, with 18 bases between them. This CDR3 is 15 amino acids long. The DNA of the CDR3 is TGTGCCAGCAGCGTAGAGGGGAGGTCCTCTACGAAGCAGTACTTC. Translated: CASSVEGRSSTKQYF. Based on the CDR3 plus reference TRBV9 and TRBJ2-7, the full variable domain is DSGVTQTPKHLITATGQRVTLRCSPRSGDLSVYWYQQSLDQGLQFLIQYYNGEERAKGNILERFSAQQFPDLHSELNLSSLELGDSALYFCASSVEGRSSTKQYFGPGTRLTVT.

This clonotype was detected only a few times. The chain is built from TRBV7-9 and TRBJ1-3, with no clear D. V dropped 1 base and J dropped 6 bases, with 4 bases sitting between them. This CDR3 is 12 amino acids long. CDR1 is SEHNR, CDR2 FQNEAQ, per germline (reference sequence). The CDR3 loop is CASSLGVNTIYF. In DNA form, the CDR3 reads TGTGCCAGCAGCTTAGGCGTAAACACCATATATTTT.

The chain is built from TRBV6-1 and TRBJ2-4; TRBD2 matches at 7 bases. This CDR3 is built from 16 residues. Germline-derived CDR1 and CDR2 are MNHNS and SASEGT. After removal of 7 bases from V and 4 bases from J, the junction contained 13 bases not matched to a gene. This chain's CDR3 is CASTPLPSSGKNIQYF. The CDR3 coding sequence is TGTGCCAGCACCCCGCTGCCGTCTAGCGGAAAAAACATTCAGTACTTC.

This clonotype was counted a few times. The V and J genes are TRBV4-3 and TRBJ2-1; the D gene could be TRBD1 or TRBD2 (6 bases each). This CDR3 has 16 amino acids. The V gene lost 3 bases and the J gene lost 9 bases, with 21 bases spanning the gap. Germline CDR1 LGHNA, CDR2 YSLEER. The DNA of the CDR3 is TGCGCCAGCAGCCAGTCCGTTTCGGGGGCTAGGCGTGAGCAGTTCTTC. Translated, it gives CASSQSVSGARREQFF.

J is TRBJ2-6 and V is TRBV7-3; 7 nucleotides align to TRBD1. The germline V gene encodes CDR1 SGHTA and CDR2 FQGTGA. The CDR3 totals 17 residues. V was pared by 4 bases and J by 0 bases, with 6 bases of the junction left unmatched. CDR3: CASSSTGVNSGANVLTF. The DNA of the CDR3 is TGTGCCAGCAGCTCTACAGGGGTAAACTCTGGGGCCAACGTCCTGACTTTC.

This clonotype was seen a handful of times. This chain connects TRBV20-1 to TRBJ1-1; D gene ambiguous. Trimming took 6 bases from V and 0 from J, leaving 5 bases between them. The CDR3 totals 11 residues. From germline, CDR1 is DFQATT and CDR2 SNEGSKA (reference sequence). The CDR3 here is CSAPMNTEAFF. CDR3 DNA sequence: TGCAGTGCCCCCATGAACACTGAAGCTTTCTTT.

This clonotype was found many times. The rearrangement links TRBV5-6 to TRBJ1-2; 7 bases are shared with TRBD1. V trimming: 2 bases; J trimming: 5 bases; junction bases outside the gene matches: 3. The CDR3 extends over 13 amino acids. Germline V gene data show CDR1 as SGHDT and CDR2 as YYEEEE. Written as DNA, the CDR3 is TGTGCCAGCAGCTTCGGGACAGAGTATGGCTACACCTTC. This translates into CASSFGTEYGYTF.

This chain links TRBV6-2 or TRBV6-3 with TRBJ2-1; 8 bases line up with TRBD2. The ends lost 6 bases at V and 6 bases at J; junction bases unmatched: 10. Germline loops: CDR1 MNHEY, CDR2 SVGEGT. The CDR3 extends over 15 amino acids. The CDR3: CASRTLGGGGNEQFF. The CDR3, as DNA: TGTGCCAGCAGAACCCTCGGGGGGGGTGGCAATGAGCAGTTCTTC.

The V call is TRBV24-1, the J call TRBJ2-1; 11 nucleotides line up with TRBD1. V gave up 6 bases and J gave up 8 bases; unmatched junction bases: 5. This CDR3 is built from 14 residues. Germline V gives CDR1 KGHDR, CDR2 SFDVKD. CDR3 nucleotide sequence: TGTGCCACCAGTTGGACAGGGGGCTCGGATGAGCAGTTCTTC. It codes for CATSWTGGSDEQFF.

This clonotype was seen a few times. The chain combines TRBV6-2 or TRBV6-3 with TRBJ2-1, with 13 bases fitting TRBD2. CDR1 and CDR2 from the germline V gene are MNHEY and SVGEGT. V was clipped by 7 bases and J by 7 bases; unmatched bases: 7. The CDR3 spans 15 residues. CDR3 DNA sequence: TGTGCCAGCACCCGACTAGCGGGAGGAAGAAATGAGCAGTTCTTC. Residues: CASTRLAGGRNEQFF.